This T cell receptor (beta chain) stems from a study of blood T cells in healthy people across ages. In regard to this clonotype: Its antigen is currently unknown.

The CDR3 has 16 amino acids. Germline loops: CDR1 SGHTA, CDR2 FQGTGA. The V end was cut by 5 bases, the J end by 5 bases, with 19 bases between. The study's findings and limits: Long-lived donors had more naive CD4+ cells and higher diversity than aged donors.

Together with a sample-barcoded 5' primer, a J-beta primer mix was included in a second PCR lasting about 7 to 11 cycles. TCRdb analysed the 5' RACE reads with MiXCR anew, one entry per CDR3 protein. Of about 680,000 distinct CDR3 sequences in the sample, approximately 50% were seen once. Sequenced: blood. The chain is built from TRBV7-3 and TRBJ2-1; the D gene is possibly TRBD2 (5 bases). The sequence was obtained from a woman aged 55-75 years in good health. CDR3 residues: CASSPRASSANNEQFF. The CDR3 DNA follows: TGTGCCAGCAGCCCCCGGGCGAGTAGCGCCAACAATGAGCAGTTCTTC.